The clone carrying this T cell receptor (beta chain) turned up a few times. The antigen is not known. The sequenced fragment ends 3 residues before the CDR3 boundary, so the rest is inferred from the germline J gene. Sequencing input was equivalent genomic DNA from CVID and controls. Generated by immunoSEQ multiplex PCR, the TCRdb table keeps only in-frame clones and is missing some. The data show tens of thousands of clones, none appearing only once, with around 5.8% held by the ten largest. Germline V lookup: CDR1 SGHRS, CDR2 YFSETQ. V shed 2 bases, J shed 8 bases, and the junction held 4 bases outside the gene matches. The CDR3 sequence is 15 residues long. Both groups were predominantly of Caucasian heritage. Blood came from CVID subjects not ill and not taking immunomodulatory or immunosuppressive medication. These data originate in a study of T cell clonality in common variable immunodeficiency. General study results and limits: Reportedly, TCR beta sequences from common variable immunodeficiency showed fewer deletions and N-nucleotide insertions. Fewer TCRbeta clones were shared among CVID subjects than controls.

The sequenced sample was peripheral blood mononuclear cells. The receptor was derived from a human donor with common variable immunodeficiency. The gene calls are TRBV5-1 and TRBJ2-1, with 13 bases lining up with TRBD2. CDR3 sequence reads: CASSFTSGGAYEQFF. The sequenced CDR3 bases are TGCGCCAGCAGCTTTACTAGCGGGGGGGCTTATGAG.